The T cell receptor (beta chain) under discussion was sequenced for a study of blood T cell repertoires in COVID-19. Overall study: Italy, Spain and the United States were the sources of the convalescent and acute COVID-19 samples. PBMCs, B-cell-depleted T cells, or T cells provided the cDNA or gDNA that made up the material.

Grouping used clinical history reported by participants in a survey and questionnaire. Original processing methods: Reference gene primer amplification in the assay estimated nucleated cell counts. TCRdb's table, derived via immunoSEQ multiplex PCR, lists solely in-frame clones and lacks some. V and J calls and clone size are as listed in that table; D and trimming were resolved from the DNA. Here the sample spans 250,000 or so clones, 88% being singletons. CDR1 and CDR2 from the germline V gene are LGHNA and YSLEER. This CDR3 has 18 amino acids. Deletions cut 1 base from V and 0 bases from J, with 17 bases between.

This chain uses TRBV4-3 with TRBJ2-3; TRBD2 is a possible D gene (5 bases). The receptor was derived from a middle-aged woman with acute COVID-19. Sample: PBMCs or T cells enriched from blood (not recorded which). CDR3 sequence (DNA): TGCGCCAGCAGCCAAGTTCCCCGCGGGTCTCCTAGCACAGATACGCAGTATTTT. It translates to CASSQVPRGSPSTDTQYF.